This TCR beta chain was identified in a study of T cells in Graves' hyperthyroidism and ophthalmopathy. The study's findings and limits: Ophthalmopathy was model-predicted a median about 6 months pre-onset.

Template material for amplifying TCR beta CDR3 regions consisted of RNA transcripts. HTBI primers drove first-round RT-PCR of the TCR CDR3. TCRdb fed the multiplex PCR reads into MiXCR, producing one record per CDR3 protein. Here the sample spans about 250,000 distinct CDR3 sequences, approximately 16% being singletons. In its sample, this clonotype was seen a few times. Its matching antigen is unknown. V was trimmed by 4 bases and J by 3 bases, leaving 19 bases between them. This CDR3 spans 16 amino acids. The germline V gene has CDR1 SGHRS and CDR2 YFSETQ. The hyperthyroidism patients had all been newly diagnosed, and their disease duration was under 2 months. Their ages ranged from 18 to 65 years.

The sample comprised blood. This TCR derives from a woman between 50 and 59 years old with Graves' hyperthyroidism that later progressed to Graves' ophthalmopathy. This chain connects TRBV5-1 to TRBJ1-2; unclear D gene. Written as DNA, the CDR3 is TGCGCCAGCAGCCCCCAATGGGGTGGGTTCGACTATGGCTACACCTTC. Amino acid sequence: CASSPQWGGFDYGYTF.